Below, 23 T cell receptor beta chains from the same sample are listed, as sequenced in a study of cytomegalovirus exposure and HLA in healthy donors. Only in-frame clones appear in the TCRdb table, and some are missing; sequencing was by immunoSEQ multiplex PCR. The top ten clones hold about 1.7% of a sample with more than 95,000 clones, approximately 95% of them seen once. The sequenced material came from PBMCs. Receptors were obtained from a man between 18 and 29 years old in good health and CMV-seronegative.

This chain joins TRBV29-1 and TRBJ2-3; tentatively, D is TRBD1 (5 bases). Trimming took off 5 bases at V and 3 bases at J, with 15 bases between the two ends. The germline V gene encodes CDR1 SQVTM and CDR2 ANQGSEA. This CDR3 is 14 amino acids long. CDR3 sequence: CSVSKQGTTDTQYF. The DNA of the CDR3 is TGCAGCGTTTCAAAGCAGGGTACGACAGATACGCAGTATTTT.

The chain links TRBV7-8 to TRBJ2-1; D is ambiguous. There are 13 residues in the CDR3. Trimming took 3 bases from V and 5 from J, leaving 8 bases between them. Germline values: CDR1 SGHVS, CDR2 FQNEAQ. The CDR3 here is CASSLSRNNEQFF. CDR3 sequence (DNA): TGTGCCAGCAGCTTGTCTAGAAACAATGAGCAGTTCTTC.

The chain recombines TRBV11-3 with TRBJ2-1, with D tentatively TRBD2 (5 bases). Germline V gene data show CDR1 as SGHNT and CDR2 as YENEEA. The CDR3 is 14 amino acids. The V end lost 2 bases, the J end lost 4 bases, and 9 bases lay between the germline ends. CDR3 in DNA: TGTGCCAGCAGCTTATACACTAGGTACAATGAGCAGTTCTTC. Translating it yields CASSLYTRYNEQFF.

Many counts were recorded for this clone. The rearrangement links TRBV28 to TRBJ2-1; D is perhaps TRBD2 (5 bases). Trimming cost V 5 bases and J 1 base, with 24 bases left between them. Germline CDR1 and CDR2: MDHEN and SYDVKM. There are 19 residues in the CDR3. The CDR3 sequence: CASSPLGLPVPRSYNEQFF. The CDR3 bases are TGTGCCAGCAGTCCTCTTGGACTGCCGGTCCCTCGGTCCTACAATGAGCAGTTCTTC. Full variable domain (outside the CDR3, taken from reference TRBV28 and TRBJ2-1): DVKVTQSSRYLVKRTGEKVFLECVQDMDHENMFWYRQDPGLGLRLIYFSYDVKMKEKGDIPEGYSVSREKKERFSLILESASTNQTSMYLCASSPLGLPVPRSYNEQFFGPGTRLTVL.

The CDR3 region is CASSPKSGQSEQYF. The CDR3 region has the DNA TGTGCCAGCTCACCTAAATCGGGACAGTCGGAGCAGTACTTC. The rearrangement links TRBV18 to TRBJ2-7; 7 bases agree with TRBD1. V shed 3 bases and J 7 bases; nucleotides not matched to a gene: 9. The germline V gene has CDR1 KGHSH and CDR2 LQKENI. This CDR3 is built from 14 residues.

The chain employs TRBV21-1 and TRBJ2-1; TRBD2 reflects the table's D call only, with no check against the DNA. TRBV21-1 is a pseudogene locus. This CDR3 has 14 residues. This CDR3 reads CASSKEDSGNEQFF. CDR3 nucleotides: TGTGCCAGCAGCAAAGAGGATAGCGGGAATGAGCAGTTCTTC.

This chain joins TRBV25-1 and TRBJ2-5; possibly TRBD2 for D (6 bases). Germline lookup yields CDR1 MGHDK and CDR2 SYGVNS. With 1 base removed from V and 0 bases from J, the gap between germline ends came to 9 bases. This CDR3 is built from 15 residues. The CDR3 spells CASSEFGGYQETQYF. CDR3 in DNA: TGTGCCAGCAGTGAATTTGGGGGGTACCAAGAGACCCAGTACTTC.

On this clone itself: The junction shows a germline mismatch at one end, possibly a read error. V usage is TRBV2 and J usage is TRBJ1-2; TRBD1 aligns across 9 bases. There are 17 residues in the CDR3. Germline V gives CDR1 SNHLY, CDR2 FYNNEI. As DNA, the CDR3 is TGTGCCAGCAGGGAAGACAGGGGGTGGCTCCGGGGGTATGGCTACACCTTC. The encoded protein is CASREDRGWLRGYGYTF.

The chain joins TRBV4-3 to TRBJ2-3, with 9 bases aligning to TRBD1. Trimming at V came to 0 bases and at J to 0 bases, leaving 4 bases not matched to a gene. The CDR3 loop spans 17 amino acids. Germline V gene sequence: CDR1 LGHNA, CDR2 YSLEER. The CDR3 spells CASSQEADRGSTDTQYF. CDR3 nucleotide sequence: TGCGCCAGCAGCCAAGAAGCAGACAGGGGGAGCACAGATACGCAGTATTTT.

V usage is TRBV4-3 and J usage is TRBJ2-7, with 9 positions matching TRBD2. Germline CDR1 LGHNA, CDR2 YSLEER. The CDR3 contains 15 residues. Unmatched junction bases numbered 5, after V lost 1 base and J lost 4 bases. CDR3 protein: CASSQGAGGVYEQYF. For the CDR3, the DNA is TGCGCCAGCAGCCAAGGGGCGGGAGGGGTATACGAGCAGTACTTC.

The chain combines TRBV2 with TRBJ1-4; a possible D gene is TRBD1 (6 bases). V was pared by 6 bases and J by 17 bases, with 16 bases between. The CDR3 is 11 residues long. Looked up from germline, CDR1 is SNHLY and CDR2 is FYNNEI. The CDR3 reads CASSRGQLGFF. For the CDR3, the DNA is TGTGCCAGCAGCCGCGGACAGTTAGGTTTTTTT. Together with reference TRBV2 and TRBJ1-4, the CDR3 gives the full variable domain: EPEVTQTPSHQVTQMGQEVILRCVPISNHLYFYWYRQILGQKVEFLVSFYNNEISEKSEIFDDQFSVERPDGSNFTLKIRSTKLEDSAMYFCASSRGQLGFFGSGTQLSVL.

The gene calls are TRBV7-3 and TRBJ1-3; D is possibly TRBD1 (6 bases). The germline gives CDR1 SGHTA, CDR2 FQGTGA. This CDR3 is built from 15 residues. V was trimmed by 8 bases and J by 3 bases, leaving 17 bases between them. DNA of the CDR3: TGTGCCAGCTCCCGGGGGGCAGGAGATGGAAACACCATATATTTT. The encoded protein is CASSRGAGDGNTIYF.

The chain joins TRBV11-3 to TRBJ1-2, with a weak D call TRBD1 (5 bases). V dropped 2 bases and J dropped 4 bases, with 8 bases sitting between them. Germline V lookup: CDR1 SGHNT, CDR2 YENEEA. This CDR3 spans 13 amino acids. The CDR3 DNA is TGTGCCAGCAGCTTAAAAGGGGTCTATGGCTACACCTTC. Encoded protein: CASSLKGVYGYTF.

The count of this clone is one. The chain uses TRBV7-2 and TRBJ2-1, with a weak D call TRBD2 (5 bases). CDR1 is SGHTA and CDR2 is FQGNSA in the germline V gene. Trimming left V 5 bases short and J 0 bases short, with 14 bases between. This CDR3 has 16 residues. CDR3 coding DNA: TGTGCCAGCAGCCCACCAGGACTCCCCTCCTACAATGAGCAGTTCTTC. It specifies CASSPPGLPSYNEQFF.

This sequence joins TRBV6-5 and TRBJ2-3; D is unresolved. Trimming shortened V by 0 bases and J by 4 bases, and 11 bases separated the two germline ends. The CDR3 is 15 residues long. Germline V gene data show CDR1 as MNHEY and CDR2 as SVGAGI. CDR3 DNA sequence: TGTGCCAGCAGTTACTCGAATGCTAGAGCAGATACGCAGTATTTT. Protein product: CASSYSNARADTQYF.

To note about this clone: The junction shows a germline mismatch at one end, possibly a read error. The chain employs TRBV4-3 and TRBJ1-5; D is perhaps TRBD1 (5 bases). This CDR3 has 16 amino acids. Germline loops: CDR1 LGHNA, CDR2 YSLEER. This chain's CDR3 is CASSQDRWQGKQPQHF. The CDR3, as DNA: TGCGCCAGCAGCCAAGATCGGTGGCAGGGCAAACAGCCCCAGCATTTT.

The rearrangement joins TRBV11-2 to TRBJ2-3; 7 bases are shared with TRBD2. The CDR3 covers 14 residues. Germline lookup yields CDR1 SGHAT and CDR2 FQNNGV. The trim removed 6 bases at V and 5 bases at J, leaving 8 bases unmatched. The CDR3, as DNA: TGTGCCAGCAGACCTACTAGCGCGGGAGATACGCAGTATTTT. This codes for CASRPTSAGDTQYF.

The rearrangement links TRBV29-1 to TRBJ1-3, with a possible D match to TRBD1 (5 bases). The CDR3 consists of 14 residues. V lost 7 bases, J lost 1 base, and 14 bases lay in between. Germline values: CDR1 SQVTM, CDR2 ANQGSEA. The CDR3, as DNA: TGCAGCGCTCGCTCCGGGGGTTCTGGAAACACCATATATTTT. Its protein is CSARSGGSGNTIYF.

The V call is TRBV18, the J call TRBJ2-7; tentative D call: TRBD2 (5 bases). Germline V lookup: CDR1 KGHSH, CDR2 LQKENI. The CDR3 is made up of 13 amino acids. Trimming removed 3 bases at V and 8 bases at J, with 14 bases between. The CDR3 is CASSPGRGDQQYF. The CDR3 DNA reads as TGTGCCAGCTCACCCGGTCGGGGTGACCAGCAGTACTTC.

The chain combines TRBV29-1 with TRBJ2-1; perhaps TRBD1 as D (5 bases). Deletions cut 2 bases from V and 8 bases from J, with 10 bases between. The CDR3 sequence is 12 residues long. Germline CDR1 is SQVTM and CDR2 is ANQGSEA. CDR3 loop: CSVEPQGYEQFF. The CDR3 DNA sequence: TGCAGCGTTGAACCCCAGGGCTATGAGCAGTTCTTC.

The CDR3, as DNA: TGTGCCAGCAGCTCTGGACTAGCGGGAGGATCGGTCGGGGAGCTGTTTTTT. Encoded protein: CASSSGLAGGSVGELFF. This rearrangement joins TRBV9 to TRBJ2-2; TRBD2 matches 14 bases. Trimming removed 4 bases from V and 7 bases from J; junction bases left unmatched: 9. From germline, CDR1 is SGDLS and CDR2 YYNGEE. The CDR3 runs to 17 residues.

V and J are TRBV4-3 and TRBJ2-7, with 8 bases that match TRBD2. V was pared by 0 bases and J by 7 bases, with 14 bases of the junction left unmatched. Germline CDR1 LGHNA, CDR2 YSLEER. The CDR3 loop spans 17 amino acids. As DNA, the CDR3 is TGCGCCAGCAGCCAAGATCGGGCGGGAGGCCTCTCTGGGGAGCAGTACTTC. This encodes CASSQDRAGGLSGEQYF.

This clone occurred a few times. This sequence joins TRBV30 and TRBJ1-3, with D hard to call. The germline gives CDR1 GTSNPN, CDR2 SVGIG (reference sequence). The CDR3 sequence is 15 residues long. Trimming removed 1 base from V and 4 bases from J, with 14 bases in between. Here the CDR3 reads CAWSAKALRGNTIYF. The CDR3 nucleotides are TGTGCCTGGAGTGCGAAGGCACTGAGGGGAAACACCATATATTTT.